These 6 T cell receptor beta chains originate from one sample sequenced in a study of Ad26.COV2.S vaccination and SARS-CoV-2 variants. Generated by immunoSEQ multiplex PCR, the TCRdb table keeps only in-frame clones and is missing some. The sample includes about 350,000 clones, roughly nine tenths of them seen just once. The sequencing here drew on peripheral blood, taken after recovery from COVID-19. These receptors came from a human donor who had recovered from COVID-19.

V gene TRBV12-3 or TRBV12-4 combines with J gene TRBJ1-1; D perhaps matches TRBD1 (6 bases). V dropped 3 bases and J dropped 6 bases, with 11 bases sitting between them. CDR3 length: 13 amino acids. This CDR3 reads CASSLGQVSEAFF. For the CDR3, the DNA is TGTGCCAGCAGTTTGGGACAAGTTTCTGAAGCTTTCTTT.

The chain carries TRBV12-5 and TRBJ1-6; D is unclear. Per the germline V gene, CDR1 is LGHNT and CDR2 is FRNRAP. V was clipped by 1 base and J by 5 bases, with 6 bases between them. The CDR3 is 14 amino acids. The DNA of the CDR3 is TGTGCTAGTGGTTTGGACGGGAATAATTCACCCCTCCACTTT. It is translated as CASGLDGNNSPLHF.

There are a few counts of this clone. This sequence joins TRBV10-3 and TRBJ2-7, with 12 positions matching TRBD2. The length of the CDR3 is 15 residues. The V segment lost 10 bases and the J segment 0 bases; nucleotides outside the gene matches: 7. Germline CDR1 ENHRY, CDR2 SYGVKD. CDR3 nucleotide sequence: TGTGCCACCGGACTAGCGGGAAGGGACTCCTACGAGCAGTACTTC. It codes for CATGLAGRDSYEQYF.

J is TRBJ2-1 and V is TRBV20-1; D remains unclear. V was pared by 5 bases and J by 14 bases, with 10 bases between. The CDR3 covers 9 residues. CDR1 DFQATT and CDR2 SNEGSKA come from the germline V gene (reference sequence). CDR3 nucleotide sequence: TGCAGTGCTGGGCCCTTAAAGTTCTTC. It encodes CSAGPLKFF.

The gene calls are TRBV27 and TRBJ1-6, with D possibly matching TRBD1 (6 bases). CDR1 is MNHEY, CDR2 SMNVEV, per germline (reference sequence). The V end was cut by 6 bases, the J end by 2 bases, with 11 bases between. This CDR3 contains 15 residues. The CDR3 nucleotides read TGTGCCAGCAGGGGACAAGAGGCCTATAATTCACCCCTCCACTTT. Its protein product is CASRGQEAYNSPLHF.

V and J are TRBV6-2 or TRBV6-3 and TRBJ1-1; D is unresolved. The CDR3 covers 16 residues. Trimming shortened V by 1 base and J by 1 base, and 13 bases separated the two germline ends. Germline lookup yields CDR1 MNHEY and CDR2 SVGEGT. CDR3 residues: CASSYYSPGWNTEAFF. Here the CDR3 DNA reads TGTGCCAGCAGTTACTACTCTCCAGGATGGAACACTGAAGCTTTCTTT.